This T cell receptor beta chain stems from a study of cytotoxic CD8 clonotypes in ibrutinib-treated CLL. Overall study results and limits: Once treatment began, public clonotypes, which were uncommon, contracted or stayed stable.

Trimming removed 1 base from V and 1 base from J; junction bases left unmatched: 8. The CDR3 consists of 19 residues. Germline CDR1 is SGHAT and CDR2 is FQNNGV. Using immunoSEQ multiplex PCR, the repertoire was profiled, and TCRdb retains in-frame clones only, with some absent. The sample contains approximately 97,000 clones, 70% to 80% of which appear only once. On this clone: Its specificity is unknown.

The sample consisted of PBMCs, taken after 24 months of ibrutinib treatment. The genes are TRBV11-2 and TRBJ2-4; 12 bases line up with TRBD2. This TCR was sampled from a human donor with chronic lymphocytic leukemia. As DNA, the CDR3 is TGTGCCAGCAGCTTAGGGTCTAGCGGGAGGGCCATGGCCAAAAACATTCAGTACTTC. Its translation: CASSLGSSGRAMAKNIQYF.